This T cell receptor (beta chain) appears in the sequencing data of a study of spatial heterogeneity in lung cancer. Regarding time point: sample taken at primary tumor resection. TCRdb re-analysed the 5' RACE reads in MiXCR, keeping a single row per CDR3 protein. The sample has around 95,000 distinct CDR3 sequences; around 4.8% are singletons. This clonotype has ten or more counts. What it recognizes is unknown. Study-wide results and caveats: Intratumoral expanded alpha and beta TCR counts were found to track tumor mutation counts.

CDR1 and CDR2 (germline): SGHAT, FQNNGV. Trimming pared 5 bases from V and 5 bases from J, leaving 15 bases between. The CDR3 is 15 residues long. The receptor's source is a male donor with early-stage non-small cell lung cancer. Specimen: lung tumor tissue, collected at surgery. This chain links TRBV11-2 with TRBJ2-2, with D perhaps matching TRBD2 (6 bases). The CDR3 region is CASSPLGGRTGELFF. The CDR3 DNA follows: TGTGCCAGCAGCCCTCTGGGAGGAAGAACCGGGGAGCTGTTTTTT.